A selection of T cell receptor beta chains follows, all from one sample in a study of CD8 T cell repertoires and HIV-1 epitope variants. Sequencing was performed with immunoSEQ multiplex PCR; in TCRdb, only in-frame clones are kept and a portion is missing. The table lists 4,500 to 5,000 clones, around 69% of them singletons. For these receptors, no antigen is known. Sequenced: cultured CD8+ T cells derived from PBMCs. Receptors originate from a male donor with HIV. CDR3s include the opening cysteine and the closing phenylalanine or tryptophan. D genes are given only for firm matches. Not all rows give a size; the values are once, few, many and, for expanded clones, a class.

>NA|TRBJ1-1|NA|TRBV19
TGTGCCAGTAGTACTACCCGACGAGACATGAGCACTGAAGCTTTCTTT
CASSTTRRDMSTEAFF
>NA|TRBJ2-3|TRBD1|TRBV6-6
TGTGCCAGCAGTTACGACAGGGCAGGAGATACGCAGTATTTT
CASSYDRAGDTQYF
>NA|TRBJ1-3|NA|TRBV27
TGTGCCAGCAGTTTGTCACGGAGCTCTGGAAACACCATATATTTT
CASSLSRSSGNTIYF
>NA|TRBJ2-7|NA|TRBV6-1
TGTGCCAGCAGTCCTACGACAGGCTCCTACGAGCAGTACTTC
CASSPTTGSYEQYF
>NA|TRBJ1-4|TRBD1|TRBV28
TGTGCCAGCCGCCAATCAGGGGGATCGGATTTGGGGGAAAAACTGTTTTTT
CASRQSGGSDLGEKLFF
>NA|TRBJ2-7|TRBD2|TRBV4-1
TGCGCCAGCAGCCAACTAGCGGGAGACCACGAGCAGTACTTC
CASSQLAGDHEQYF
>few|TRBJ2-3|TRBD2|TRBV10-2
TGCGCCAGCAGTGAAACGCTAGCGGGGACAGATACGCAGTATTTT
CASSETLAGTDTQYF
>once|TRBJ1-2|NA|TRBV28
TGTGCCAGCAGTTTGGGGGGTAGCTATGGCTACACCTTC
CASSLGGSYGYTF
>NA|TRBJ2-7|TRBD2|TRBV28
TGTGCCAGCCGGGGGACTAGCGGGCAATCCTACGAGCAGTACTTC
CASRGTSGQSYEQYF
>NA|TRBJ2-1|TRBD2|TRBV4-3
TGCGCCAGCAGCCAAGACACTAGCGGGCGCTACAATGAGCAGTTCTTC
CASSQDTSGRYNEQFF
>NA|TRBJ2-7|NA|TRBV11-2
TGTGCCAGCAGCTTAGTAAGCCAGGTGGGCTACGAGCAGTACTTC
CASSLVSQVGYEQYF
>NA|TRBJ1-6|NA|TRBV5-6
TGTGCCAGCAGCTTGGGACCCGGGGACGGAAATAATTCACCCCTCCACTTT
CASSLGPGDGNNSPLHF
>NA|TRBJ2-1|TRBD2|TRBV29-1
TGCAGCGTTGAGTTTTTGTGGGGACTAGCGGGGGACTACAATGAGCAGTTCTTC
CSVEFLWGLAGDYNEQFF
>NA|TRBJ2-6|NA|TRBV6-5
TGTGCCAGCAGTTACTCCTTCTCTGGGGCCAACGTCCTGACTTTC
CASSYSFSGANVLTF
>NA|TRBJ1-1|NA|TRBV19
TGTGCCAGTAGTACATCGCTGAACACTGAAGCTTTCTTT
CASSTSLNTEAFF
>NA|TRBJ1-1|NA|TRBV19
TGTGCCAGTAGTATCAACGTGGCGAACACTGAAGCTTTCTTT
CASSINVANTEAFF
>NA|TRBJ1-1|NA|TRBV11-2
TGTGCCAGCAGCTTAGATTATAGAGTTTTTGTTGACACTGAAGCTTTCTTT
CASSLDYRVFVDTEAFF
>NA|TRBJ2-3|NA|TRBV2
TGTGCCAGCACTGACAGGAGCACAGATACGCAGTATTTT
CASTDRSTDTQYF
>NA|TRBJ1-2|NA|TRBV5-5
TGTGCCAGCAGCGCCGTACCCGTGCCCGATAACTATGGCTACACCTTC
CASSAVPVPDNYGYTF
>NA|TRBJ2-7|NA|TRBV13
TGTGCCAGCAGTTCAGATGTCTCGGCCTACGAGCAGTACTTC
CASSSDVSAYEQYF
>few|TRBJ1-1|NA|TRBV14
TGTGCCAGCAGCCTGGGGTGGAACACTGAAGCTTTCTTT
CASSLGWNTEAFF
>once|TRBJ1-1|TRBD1|TRBV18
TGTGCCAGCTCACTATTGCCCCGGGACAGGGAGACTGAAGCTTTCTTT
CASSLLPRDRETEAFF
>NA|TRBJ2-1|NA|TRBV11-2
TGTGCCAGCAGCCCCTGGACGGAAGGAGGGGACAATGAGCAGTTCTTC
CASSPWTEGGDNEQFF
>NA|TRBJ2-1|TRBD1|TRBV13
TGTGCCAGCAGCCAGGGGGACAACTCCTACAATGAGCAGTTCTTC
CASSQGDNSYNEQFF